This TCR beta chain was identified in a study of control samples from healthy donors and cancer patients. This CDR3 spans 13 amino acids. V was trimmed by 5 bases and J by 1 base, leaving 8 bases between them. CDR1 and CDR2 (germline): MNHEY, SVGEGT. TCRdb's table, derived via immunoSEQ multiplex PCR, lists solely in-frame clones and lacks some. The sample has 9,500 to 15,000 clones; 94% are singletons. The clonotype originates from a man aged 65-85 years with head and neck cancer. The rearrangement links TRBV6-2 or TRBV6-3 to TRBJ1-1; D remains unclear. Material: PBMCs. This CDR3 reads CASSDLANTEAFF. Here the CDR3 DNA reads TGTGCCAGCAGTGACCTGGCGAACACTGAAGCTTTCTTT.